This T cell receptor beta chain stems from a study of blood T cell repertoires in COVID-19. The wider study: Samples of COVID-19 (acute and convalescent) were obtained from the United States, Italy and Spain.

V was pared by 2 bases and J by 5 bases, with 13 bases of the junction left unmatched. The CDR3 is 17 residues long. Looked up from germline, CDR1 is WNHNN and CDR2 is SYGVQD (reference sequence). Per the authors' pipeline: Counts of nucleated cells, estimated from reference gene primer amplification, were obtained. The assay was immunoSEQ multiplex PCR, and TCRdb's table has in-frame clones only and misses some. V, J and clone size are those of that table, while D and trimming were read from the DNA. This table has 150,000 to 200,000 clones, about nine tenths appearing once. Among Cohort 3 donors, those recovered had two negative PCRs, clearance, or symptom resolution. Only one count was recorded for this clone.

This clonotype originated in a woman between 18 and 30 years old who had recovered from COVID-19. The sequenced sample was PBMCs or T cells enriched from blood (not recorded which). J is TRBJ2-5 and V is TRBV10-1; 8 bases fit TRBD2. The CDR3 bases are TGCGCCAGCAGTGAGGGGGTGATAGCGGGGCCAGCGGAGACCCAGTACTTC. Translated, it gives CASSEGVIAGPAETQYF.